Listed below are T cell receptor beta chains from one sample, sequenced in a study of blood T cells in healthy people across ages. One entry per CDR3 protein, called by TCRdb with MiXCR from the 5' RACE reads. This table holds hundreds of thousands of distinct CDR3 sequences, around 45% found once. Material: blood. Receptors originate from a man between 60 and 75 years old in good health. Each CDR3 is given with its conserved first and last residue. A D gene is named only where the DNA matches it firmly. Clone size is not always given. Where it is, it says once, few, many or a class for expanded clones.

d_gene	j_gene	v_gene	abundance	CDR3aa	CDR3nt
NA	TRBJ2-2	TRBV3-1	many	CASSRGASRTGELFF	TGTGCCAGCAGCCGGGGGGCTAGTCGGACCGGGGAGCTGTTTTTT
TRBD1	TRBJ1-5	TRBV12-3/TRBV12-4	few	CASSTGAGQPQHF	TGTGCCAGCAGCACAGGGGCCGGGCAGCCCCAGCATTTT
TRBD2	TRBJ2-3	TRBV4-2	NA	CASSPLAGGIINTQYF	TGTGCCAGCAGCCCCCTAGCGGGGGGCATTATCAATACGCAGTATTTT
NA	TRBJ2-7	TRBV5-1	NA	CASRQIVSSYEQYF	TGCGCCAGCAGACAAATAGTCAGCTCCTACGAGCAGTACTTC
NA	TRBJ2-4	TRBV5-1	NA	CASSLGITTGNIQYF	TGCGCCAGCAGCTTGGGGATCACGACGGGAAACATTCAGTACTTC
TRBD1	TRBJ2-1	TRBV5-1	NA	CASSQGQGRDGQFF	TGCGCCAGCAGCCAGGGACAGGGGAGAGATGGGCAGTTCTTC
TRBD1	TRBJ1-2	TRBV4-1	few	CASSHSDRGGGYTF	TGCGCCAGCAGCCATTCGGACAGGGGCGGTGGCTACACCTTC
NA	TRBJ2-3	TRBV10-2	few	CASNDRSRTDTQYF	TGCGCCAGCAACGACAGGTCACGCACAGATACGCAGTATTTT
NA	TRBJ2-7	TRBV25-1	NA	CASSDNYYEQYF	TGTGCCAGCAGTGACAACTATTACGAGCAGTACTTC
NA	TRBJ1-1	TRBV25-1	once	CASRISTRQAFF	TGTGCCAGCAGGATCTCCACCCGGCAAGCTTTCTTT
TRBD2	TRBJ2-7	TRBV7-9	NA	CASSFGLAGDYEQYF	TGTGCCAGCAGCTTTGGGTTAGCGGGGGACTACGAGCAGTACTTC
NA	TRBJ2-5	TRBV9	NA	CASSAGHPQETQYF	TGTGCCAGCAGCGCAGGGCACCCCCAAGAGACCCAGTACTTC
NA	TRBJ2-5	TRBV20-1	NA	CSVTAFQETQYF	TGCAGTGTTACAGCGTTCCAAGAGACCCAGTACTTC
NA	TRBJ2-7	TRBV2	NA	CASRSGPNSYEQYF	TGTGCCAGCAGGTCCGGGCCGAACTCTTACGAGCAGTACTTC
TRBD2	TRBJ2-3	TRBV12-3/TRBV12-4	NA	CASTSGSGEDTQYF	TGTGCCAGCACTAGCGGGAGTGGAGAAGATACGCAGTATTTT
TRBD1	TRBJ2-1	TRBV6-5	NA	CASSQDRGDIYNEQFF	TGTGCCAGCAGTCAGGACAGGGGCGATATATACAATGAGCAGTTCTTC
TRBD1	TRBJ2-7	TRBV2	NA	CASSSTGQGTYEQYF	TGTGCCAGCAGTTCGACGGGACAGGGGACCTACGAGCAGTACTTC
NA	TRBJ2-7	TRBV2	NA	CASKKQGSYEQYF	TGTGCCAGCAAGAAGCAGGGGTCCTACGAGCAGTACTTC
NA	TRBJ1-2	TRBV5-1	few	CASSLDSRGGYTF	TGCGCCAGCAGCTTGGACTCCAGGGGTGGCTACACCTTC
TRBD1	TRBJ2-7	TRBV18	NA	CASSPPGTGPYEQYF	TGTGCCAGCTCACCACCGGGGACAGGGCCCTACGAGCAGTACTTC
NA	TRBJ2-5	TRBV5-1	NA	CASSLAPAGTQETQYF	TGCGCCAGCAGCTTGGCCCCGGCCGGGACACAAGAGACCCAGTACTTC
NA	TRBJ1-5	TRBV20-1	few	CSASYSNQPQHF	TGCAGTGCTAGCTATAGCAATCAGCCCCAGCATTTT
NA	TRBJ1-1	TRBV4-1	NA	CASSPGEVLMNTEAFF	TGCGCCAGCAGCCCTGGAGAGGTGCTCATGAACACTGAAGCTTTCTTT